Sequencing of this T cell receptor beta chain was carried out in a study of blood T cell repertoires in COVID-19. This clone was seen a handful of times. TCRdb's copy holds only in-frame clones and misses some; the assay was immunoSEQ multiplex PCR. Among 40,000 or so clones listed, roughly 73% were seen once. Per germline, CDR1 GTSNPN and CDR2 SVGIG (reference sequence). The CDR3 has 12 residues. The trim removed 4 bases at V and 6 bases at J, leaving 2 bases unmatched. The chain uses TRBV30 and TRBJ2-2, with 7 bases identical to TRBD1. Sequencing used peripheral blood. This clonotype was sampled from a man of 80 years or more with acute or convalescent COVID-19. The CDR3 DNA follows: TGTGCCTGGACCACAGGGGCCGGGGAGCTGTTTTTT. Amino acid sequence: CAWTTGAGELFF. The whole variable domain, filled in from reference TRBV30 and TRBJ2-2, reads SQTIHQWPATLVQPVGSPLSLECTVEGTSNPNLYWYRQAAGRGLQLLFYSVGIGQISSEVPQNLSASRPQDRQFILSSKKLLLSDSGFYLCAWTTGAGELFFGEGSRLTVL.